This TCR beta chain originates from a study of blood T cell repertoires in COVID-19. Study overall: PBMCs, B-cell-depleted T cells, or T cells were the source of the cDNA or gDNA that made up the material.

Source study methods: The authors estimated nucleated cell counts from reference gene primer amplification. Generated by immunoSEQ multiplex PCR, the TCRdb table keeps only in-frame clones and is missing some. From that table come the V and J calls and clone size; the DNA was used to work out D and trimming. The sample comprises fewer than 300,000 clones, approximately 90% of which are singletons, and 2% to 2.5% rests with the top ten. The Seattle patients, enrolled during active infection, were followed longitudinally. Germline CDR1 and CDR2: SGHNT and YYREEE (reference sequence). V was shortened by 3 bases and J by 0 bases, with 15 bases between the two germline ends. CDR3 size: 16 residues.

The gene calls are TRBV5-4 and TRBJ1-1; D possibly corresponds to TRBD1 (5 bases). Specimen: peripheral blood. The TCR comes from a woman aged 30 to 39 with COVID-19, enrolled during active disease. The CDR3 is CASSSSRQTMNTEAFF. For the CDR3, the DNA is TGTGCCAGCAGCTCCTCCAGACAGACCATGAACACTGAAGCTTTCTTT.